This TCR beta chain was found in a study of cytomegalovirus exposure and HLA in healthy donors. The V gene's germline CDR1 is SGHAT and CDR2 FQNNGV. V gave up 5 bases and J gave up 4 bases; unmatched junction bases: 11. The CDR3 is 16 amino acids. Assay used: immunoSEQ multiplex PCR; TCRdb lists only in-frame clones, some missing. The sample yields 150,000 to 200,000 clones, 95% to 97% seen once. V gene TRBV11-2 combines with J gene TRBJ2-3, with 8 positions matching TRBD2. This sequence was found in a woman aged 18-35 years in good health and CMV-seronegative. The specimen was PBMCs. The CDR3 is CASSVEGSGGADTQYF. The CDR3 DNA reads TGTGCCAGCAGCGTGGAAGGGAGCGGGGGAGCAGATACGCAGTATTTT.